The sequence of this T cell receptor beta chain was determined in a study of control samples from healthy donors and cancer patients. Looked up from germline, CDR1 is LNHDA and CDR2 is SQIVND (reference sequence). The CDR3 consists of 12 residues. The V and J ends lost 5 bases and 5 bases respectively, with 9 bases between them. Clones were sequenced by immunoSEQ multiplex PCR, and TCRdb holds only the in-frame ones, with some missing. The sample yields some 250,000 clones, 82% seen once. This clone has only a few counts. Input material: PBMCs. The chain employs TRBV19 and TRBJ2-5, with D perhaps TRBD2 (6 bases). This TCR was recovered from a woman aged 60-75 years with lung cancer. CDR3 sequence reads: CASSAGWETQYF. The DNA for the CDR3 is TGTGCCAGTAGTGCGGGATGGGAGACCCAGTACTTC.